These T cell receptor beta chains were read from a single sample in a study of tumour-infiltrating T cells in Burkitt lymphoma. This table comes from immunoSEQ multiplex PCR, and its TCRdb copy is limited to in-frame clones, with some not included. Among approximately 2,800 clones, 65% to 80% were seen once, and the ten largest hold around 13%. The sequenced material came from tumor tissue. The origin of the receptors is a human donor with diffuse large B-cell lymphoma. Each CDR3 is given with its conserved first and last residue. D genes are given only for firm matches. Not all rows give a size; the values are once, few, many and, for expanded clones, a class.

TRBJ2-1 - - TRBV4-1 TGCGCCAGCAGCCAAATTGGACACCGCTCCTACAATGAGCAGTTCTTC CASSQIGHRSYNEQFF
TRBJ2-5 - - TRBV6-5 TGTGCCAGCAACCCGGGACCCCAAGAGACCCAGTACTTC CASNPGPQETQYF
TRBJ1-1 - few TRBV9 TGTGCCAGCAGCGCCGGGACCGCGAACACTGAAGCTTTCTTT CASSAGTANTEAFF
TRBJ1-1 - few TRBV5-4 TGTGCCAGCAGCTTGGGGGTACGGAACACTGAAGCTTTCTTT CASSLGVRNTEAFF
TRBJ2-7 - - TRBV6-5 TGTGCCAGCAGAGACGACAGGACCACCTACGAGCAGTACTTC CASRDDRTTYEQYF
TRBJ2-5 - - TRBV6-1 TGTGCCAGCAGTGACCCACAGGGATATACGGAGACCCAGTACTTC CASSDPQGYTETQYF
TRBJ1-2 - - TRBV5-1 TGCGCCAGCAGCTTGGTACAGGGCTCCGGCTACACCTTC CASSLVQGSGYTF
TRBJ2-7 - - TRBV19 TGTGCCAGTACGGGCTTACACTACGAGCAGTACTTC CASTGLHYEQYF
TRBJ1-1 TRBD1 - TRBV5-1 TGCGCCAGCAGCTTACAGGGGTTTGACACTGAAGCTTTCTTT CASSLQGFDTEAFF
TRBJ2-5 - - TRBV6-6 TGTGCCAGCAGTCTCCCCCGGGACGTAGAGACCCAGTACTTC CASSLPRDVETQYF
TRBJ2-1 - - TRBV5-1 TGCGCCAGCAGCTCGCCCCGGAGTGTCAGCTCCTACAATGAGCAGTTCTTC CASSSPRSVSSYNEQFF
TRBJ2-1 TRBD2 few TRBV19 TGTGCCAGTACCCCGACTAGCGGGGGGGCCAGGCCGGTCAATGAGCAGTTCTTC CASTPTSGGARPVNEQFF
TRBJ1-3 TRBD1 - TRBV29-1 TGCAGCGCGGGACAGGGAGCCCCCAGCGCCATATATTTT CSAGQGAPSAIYF
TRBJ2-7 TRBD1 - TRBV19 TGTGCCAGTATCTTACTCGGGACAGGGGAGGACGAGCAGTACTTC CASILLGTGEDEQYF
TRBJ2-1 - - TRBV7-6 TGTGCCAGCAGCCAACTTCGAACCTGGGACTACAATGAGCAGTTCTTC CASSQLRTWDYNEQFF
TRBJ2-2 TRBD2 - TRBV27 TGTGCCACCGGGGGGGAGGGCCTGAACACCGGGGAGCTGTTTTTT CATGGEGLNTGELFF
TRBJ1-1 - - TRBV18 TGTGCCAGCTCACCACCGTCATCCCCTGAAGCTTTCTTT CASSPPSSPEAFF
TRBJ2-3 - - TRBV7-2 TGTGCCAGCAGCGACCGGAGGACAGATACGCAGTATTTT CASSDRRTDTQYF
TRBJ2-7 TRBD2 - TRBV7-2 TGTGCCAGCAGCTTAAGACTAGCGGGAAAGGGGGGGCAGTACTTC CASSLRLAGKGGQYF
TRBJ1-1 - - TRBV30 TGTGCCTGGAGTGTACTTTTACAGGGCGGCACTGAAGCTTTCTTT CAWSVLLQGGTEAFF
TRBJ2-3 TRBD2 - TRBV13 TGTGCCAGCAGCTTAAGACTAGCGGGGGACTTATACGGGGCAGATACGCAGTATTTT CASSLRLAGDLYGADTQYF
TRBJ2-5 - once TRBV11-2 TGTGCCAGCAGCTCCGAAGGGACCCAGTACTTC CASSSEGTQYF
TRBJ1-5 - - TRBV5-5 TGTGCCAGCAGCTTAGGGAATCAGCCCCAGCATTTT CASSLGNQPQHF
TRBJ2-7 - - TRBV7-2 TGTGCCAGCAGCTCCCGGACGGGTACCTACGAGCAGTACTTC CASSSRTGTYEQYF
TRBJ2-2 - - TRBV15 TGTGCCACCAGCAGAGATTTCCCCGGGGAGCTGTTTTTT CATSRDFPGELFF
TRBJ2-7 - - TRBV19 TGTGCCAGTAGTATTGCCTCAGGGGGCTCGGGGGGTTACTACGAGCAGTACTTC CASSIASGGSGGYYEQYF
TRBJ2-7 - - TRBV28 TGTGCCAGCAGTTTATTGAGGGGCGGCGAGCAGTACTTC CASSLLRGGEQYF
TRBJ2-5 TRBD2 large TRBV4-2 TGTGCCAGCAGCCAATTGCTCGGGGGGGAAGAGACCCAGTACTTC CASSQLLGGEETQYF
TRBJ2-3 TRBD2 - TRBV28 TGTGCCAGCAGTGTACTAGCGGGAGGGATGGATACGCAGTATTTT CASSVLAGGMDTQYF
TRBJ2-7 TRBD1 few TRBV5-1 TGCGCCAGCAGCGCGGGACAGGGATCCTACGAGCAGTACTTC CASSAGQGSYEQYF
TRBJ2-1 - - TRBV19 TGTGCCAGTAAAACGGGGGGCAACGAGCAGTTCTTC CASKTGGNEQFF
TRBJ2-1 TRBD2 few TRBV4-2 TGTGCCAGCAGCCAGGAGCGGGGGGGCAACAATGAGCAGTTCTTC CASSQERGGNNEQFF
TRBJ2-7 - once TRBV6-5 TGTGCCAGCAGTTACGCGGGTTACTACGAGCAGTACTTC CASSYAGYYEQYF
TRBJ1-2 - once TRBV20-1 TGCAGTGCCCCTCAGGTGGATGGCTACACCTTT CSAPQVDGYTF
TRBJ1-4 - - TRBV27 TGTGCCAGCAGTTTCGCTTCGGTTGGGGGTGAAAAACTGTTTTTT CASSFASVGGEKLFF
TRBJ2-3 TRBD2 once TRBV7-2 TGTGCCAGCAGCGCCGCTAGCGGGTCCTCAGATACGCAGTATTTT CASSAASGSSDTQYF
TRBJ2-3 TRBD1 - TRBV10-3 TGTGCCATCACCCCGGGACAGGGAAGCACAGATACGCAGTATTTT CAITPGQGSTDTQYF
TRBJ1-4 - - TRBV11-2 TGTGCCAGCAGCTTGGGGATGAATGAAAAACTGTTTTTT CASSLGMNEKLFF
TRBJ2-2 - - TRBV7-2 TGTGCCAGCAGCTTAGCCAGGACCGGGGAGCTGTTTTTT CASSLARTGELFF
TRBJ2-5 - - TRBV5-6 TGTGCCAGCAGCCAGGGGCCCACCCAGTACTTC CASSQGPTQYF
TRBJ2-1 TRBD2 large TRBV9 TGTGCCAGCAGCGTAGCCGGGACTAGCTCCAATGAGCAGTTCTTC CASSVAGTSSNEQFF
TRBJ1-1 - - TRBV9 TGTGCCAGCAGCGTAGACTACAGGGCCGAAACTGAAGCTTTCTTT CASSVDYRAETEAFF
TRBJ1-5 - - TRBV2 TGTGCCAGCAGAGCGGCAGTCAATCAGCCCCAGCATTTT CASRAAVNQPQHF
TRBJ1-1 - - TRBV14 TGTGCCAGCAGCCAAGAGTCGGGAGGCAGGGGCACTGAAGCTTTCTTT CASSQESGGRGTEAFF
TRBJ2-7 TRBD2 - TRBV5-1 TGCGCCAGCAGCTTGGTCTCTAGCGGGAGTCAAGTCGAGCAGTACTTC CASSLVSSGSQVEQYF
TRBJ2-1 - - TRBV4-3 TGCGCCAGCAGCCCGGGACCAAATGAGCAGTTCTTC CASSPGPNEQFF
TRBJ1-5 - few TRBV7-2 TGTGCCAGCAGCCATGACTACTATAGCAATCAGCCCCAGCATTTT CASSHDYYSNQPQHF
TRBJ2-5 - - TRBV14 TGTGCCAGCAGCCGTCAGCTACAAGAGACCCAGTACTTC CASSRQLQETQYF
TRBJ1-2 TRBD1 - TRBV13 TGTGCCAGCAGCTTAAATACAGGGGTAGGAGGCTACACCTTC CASSLNTGVGGYTF
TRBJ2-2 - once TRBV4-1 TGCGCCAGCAGCCAAGGGACCCACACCGGGGAGCTGTTTTTT CASSQGTHTGELFF
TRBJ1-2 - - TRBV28 TGTGCCAGCAGGAGTTTCTATGGCTACACCTTC CASRSFYGYTF
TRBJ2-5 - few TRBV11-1 TGTGCCAGCAGCCCCGGCCACAGGCCTGTGGAGACCCAGTACTTC CASSPGHRPVETQYF
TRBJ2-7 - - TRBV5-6 TGTGCCAGCAGCTTGAAGTTGTACGAGCAGTACTTC CASSLKLYEQYF
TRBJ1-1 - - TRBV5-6 TGTGCCAGCAGCTTGTTTAAAAGGAACACTGAAGCTTTCTTT CASSLFKRNTEAFF
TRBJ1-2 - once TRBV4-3 TGCGCCAGCAGCCCCGACAGCGGCGGCTATGGCTACACCTTC CASSPDSGGYGYTF
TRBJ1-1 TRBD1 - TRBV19 TGTGCCAGTAAAAAGACAGGGTACGCTGAAGCTTTCTTT CASKKTGYAEAFF
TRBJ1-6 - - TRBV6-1 TGTGCCAGCAGTGAAACCTCGGAACAGGGAGGGTCACCCCTCCACTTT CASSETSEQGGSPLHF
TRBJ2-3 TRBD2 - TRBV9 TGTGCCAGCAGCGTAGAATCCGGGGGGATCACAGATACGCAGTATTTT CASSVESGGITDTQYF
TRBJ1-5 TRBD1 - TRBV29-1 TGCAGCGTGTCACAGGGGGCTGAGGGTCAGCCCCAGCATTTT CSVSQGAEGQPQHF